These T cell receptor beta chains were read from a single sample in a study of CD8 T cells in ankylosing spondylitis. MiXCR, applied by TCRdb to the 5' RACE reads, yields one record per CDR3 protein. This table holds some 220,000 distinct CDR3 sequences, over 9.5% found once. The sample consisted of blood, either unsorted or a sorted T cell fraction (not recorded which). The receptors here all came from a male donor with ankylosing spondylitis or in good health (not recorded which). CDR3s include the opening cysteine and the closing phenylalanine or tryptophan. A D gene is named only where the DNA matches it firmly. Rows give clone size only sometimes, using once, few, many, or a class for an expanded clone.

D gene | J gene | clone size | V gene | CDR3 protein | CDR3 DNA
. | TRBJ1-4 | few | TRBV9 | CASSVGRDNEKLFF | TGTGCCAGCAGCGTAGGCAGGGATAATGAAAAACTGTTTTTT
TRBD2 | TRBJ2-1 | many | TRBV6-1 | CASSLRGGSSYNEQFF | TGTGCCAGCAGCCTGCGCGGGGGTAGCTCCTACAATGAGCAGTTCTTC
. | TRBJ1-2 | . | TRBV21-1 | CASSKEVKEASYGYTF | TGTGCCAGCAGCAAAGAGGTGAAGGAGGCCTCCTATGGCTACACCTTC
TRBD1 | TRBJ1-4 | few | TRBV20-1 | CSASPGQEKLFF | TGCAGTGCTAGTCCGGGACAGGAAAAACTGTTTTTT
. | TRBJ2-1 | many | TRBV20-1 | CSARDMVRAQAYNEQFF | TGCAGTGCTAGAGATATGGTGCGGGCCCAGGCCTACAATGAGCAGTTCTTC
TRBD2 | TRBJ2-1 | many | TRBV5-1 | CASSLAGSGSRNEQFF | TGCGCCAGCAGCTTGGCCGGGAGCGGGAGTAGGAATGAGCAGTTCTTC
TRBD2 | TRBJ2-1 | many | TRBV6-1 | CASSTPSGRSYNEQFF | TGTGCCAGCAGTACCCCTAGCGGGAGATCCTACAATGAGCAGTTCTTC
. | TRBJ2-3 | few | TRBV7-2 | CASSLGGMRTDTQYF | TGTGCCAGCAGCTTAGGGGGGATGCGCACAGATACGCAGTATTTT
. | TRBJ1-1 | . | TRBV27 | CASSLFSSSAEAFF | TGTGCCAGCAGTTTATTTAGTAGTAGCGCTGAAGCTTTCTTT
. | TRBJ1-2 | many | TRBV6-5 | CASSYRGGYGYTF | TGTGCCAGCAGTTACCGGGGGGGGTATGGCTACACCTTC
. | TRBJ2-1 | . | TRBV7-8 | CASSSAGAKQFF | TGTGCCAGCAGCTCTGCTGGGGCGAAGCAGTTCTTC
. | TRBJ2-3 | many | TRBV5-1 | CASSAVQSTDTQYF | TGCGCCAGCAGCGCCGTCCAGTCCACAGATACGCAGTATTTT
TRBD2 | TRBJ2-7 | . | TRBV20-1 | CSARDGGGGAYEQYF | TGCAGTGCTAGAGATGGTGGCGGGGGGGCCTACGAGCAGTACTTC
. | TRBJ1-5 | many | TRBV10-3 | CAISESLGGQPQHF | TGTGCCATCAGTGAGTCTCTGGGCGGTCAGCCCCAGCATTTT
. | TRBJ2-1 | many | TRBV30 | CAWSKGVGQQFF | TGTGCCTGGAGCAAAGGAGTTGGGCAGCAGTTCTTC
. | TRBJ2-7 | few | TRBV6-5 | CASSYSGASYEQYF | TGTGCCAGCAGTTACTCAGGGGCTTCCTACGAGCAGTACTTC
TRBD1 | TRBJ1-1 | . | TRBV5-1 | CASSRTWDRDTEAFF | TGCGCCAGCAGCCGTACGTGGGACAGGGACACTGAAGCTTTCTTT
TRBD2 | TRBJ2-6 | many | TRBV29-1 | CSVERLAGGSDISGANVLTF | TGCAGCGTTGAGCGACTAGCGGGAGGTTCAGATATCTCTGGGGCCAACGTCCTGACTTTC
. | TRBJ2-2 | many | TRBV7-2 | CASSLAPRDTGELFF | TGTGCCAGCAGCTTAGCTCCCAGGGACACCGGGGAGCTGTTTTTT
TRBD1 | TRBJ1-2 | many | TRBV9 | CASSPRDRGLPYGYTF | TGTGCCAGCAGCCCCCGGGACAGGGGTTTGCCCTATGGCTACACCTTC
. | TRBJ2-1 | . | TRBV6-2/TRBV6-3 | CASRRSNRDSNEQFF | TGTGCCAGCAGACGGTCTAACCGGGACTCCAATGAGCAGTTCTTC
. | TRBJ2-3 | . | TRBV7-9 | CASSANGVPTDTQYF | TGTGCCAGCAGCGCGAACGGGGTCCCCACAGATACGCAGTATTTT
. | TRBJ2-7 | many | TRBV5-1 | CASSLDRNLYEQYF | TGCGCCAGCAGCTTAGACAGGAACCTCTACGAGCAGTACTTC
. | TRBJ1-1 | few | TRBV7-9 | CASSLKGPNTEAFF | TGTGCCAGCAGCTTAAAGGGGCCGAACACTGAAGCTTTCTTT
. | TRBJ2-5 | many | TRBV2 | CASSEQKGVGQETQYF | TGTGCCAGCAGTGAACAAAAGGGGGTCGGCCAAGAGACCCAGTACTTC
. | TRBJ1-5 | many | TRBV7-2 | CASSLGRRVPQHF | TGTGCCAGCAGCTTGGGGAGGAGGGTGCCCCAGCATTTT
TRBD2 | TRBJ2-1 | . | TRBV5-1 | CASSFERELPYNEQFF | TGCGCCAGCAGCTTCGAGCGGGAACTACCCTACAATGAGCAGTTCTTC
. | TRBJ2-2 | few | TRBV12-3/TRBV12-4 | CASSYYVGAGELFF | TGTGCCAGCAGTTATTATGTGGGGGCCGGGGAGCTGTTTTTT
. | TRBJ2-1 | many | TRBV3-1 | CASTDPVARLRNEQFF | TGTGCCAGCACCGACCCAGTCGCCCGTTTAAGGAATGAGCAGTTCTTC
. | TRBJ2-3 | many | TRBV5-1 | CASSPRGGTDTQYF | TGCGCCAGCAGCCCCAGGGGGGGCACAGATACGCAGTATTTT
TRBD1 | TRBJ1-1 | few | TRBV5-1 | CASSPMTGVIDTEAFF | TGCGCCAGCAGCCCGATGACAGGGGTTATCGACACTGAAGCTTTCTTT
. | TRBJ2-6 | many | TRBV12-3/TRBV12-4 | CASSPPLGANVLTF | TGTGCCAGCAGTCCTCCCCTAGGGGCCAACGTCCTGACTTTC
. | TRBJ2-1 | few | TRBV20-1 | CSAWDSEYNEQFF | TGCAGTGCTTGGGACTCCGAATACAATGAGCAGTTCTTC
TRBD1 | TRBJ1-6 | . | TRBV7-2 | CASSSPAGGSYNSPLHF | TGTGCCAGCAGCTCCCCGGCAGGGGGCTCCTATAATTCACCCCTCCACTTT
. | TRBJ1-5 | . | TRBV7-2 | CASSPAGMGQPQHF | TGTGCCAGCAGCCCAGCAGGGATGGGGCAGCCCCAGCATTTT
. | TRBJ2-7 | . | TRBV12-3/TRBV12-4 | CASKLGSSYEQYF | TGTGCCAGCAAACTAGGATCTTCCTACGAGCAGTACTTC
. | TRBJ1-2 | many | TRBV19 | CASSLRQVDGYTF | TGTGCCAGTAGCCTCAGACAGGTTGATGGCTACACCTTC
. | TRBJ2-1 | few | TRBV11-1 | CASSLAAIDYNEQFF | TGTGCCAGCAGCTTAGCAGCAATAGACTACAATGAGCAGTTCTTC
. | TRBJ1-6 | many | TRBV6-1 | CASRRRDTNNSPLHF | TGTGCCAGCCGCCGAAGGGACACGAATAACTCACCCCTCCACTTT
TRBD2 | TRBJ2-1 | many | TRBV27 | CASSAGLAGWYNEQFF | TGTGCCAGCAGTGCCGGACTAGCGGGATGGTACAATGAGCAGTTCTTC
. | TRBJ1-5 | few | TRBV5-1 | CASSLDPAQPQHF | TGCGCCAGCAGCTTGGATCCGGCCCAGCCCCAGCATTTT
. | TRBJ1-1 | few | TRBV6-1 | CASSEAHLNTEAFF | TGTGCCAGCAGTGAAGCCCACTTGAACACTGAAGCTTTCTTT